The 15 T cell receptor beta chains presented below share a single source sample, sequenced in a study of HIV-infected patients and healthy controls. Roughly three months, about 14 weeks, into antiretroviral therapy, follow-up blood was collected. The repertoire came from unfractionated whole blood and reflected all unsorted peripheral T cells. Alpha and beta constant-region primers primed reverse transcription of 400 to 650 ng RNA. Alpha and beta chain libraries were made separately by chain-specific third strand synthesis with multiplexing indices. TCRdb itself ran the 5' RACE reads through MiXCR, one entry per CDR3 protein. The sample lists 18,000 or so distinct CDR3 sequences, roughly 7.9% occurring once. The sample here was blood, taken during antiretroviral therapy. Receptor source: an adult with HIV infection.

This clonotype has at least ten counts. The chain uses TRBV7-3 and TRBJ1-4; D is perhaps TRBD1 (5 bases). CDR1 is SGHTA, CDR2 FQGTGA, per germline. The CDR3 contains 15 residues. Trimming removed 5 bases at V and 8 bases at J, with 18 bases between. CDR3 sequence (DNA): TGTGCCAGCAGCCTCGACAGTCAGTCATGGGAAAAACTGTTTTTT. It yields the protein CASSLDSQSWEKLFF. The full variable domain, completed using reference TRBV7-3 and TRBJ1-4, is GAGVSQTPSNKVTEKGKYVELRCDPISGHTALYWYRQSLGQGPEFLIYFQGTGAADDSGLPNDRFFAVRPEGSVSTLKIQRTERGDSAVYLCASSLDSQSWEKLFFGSGTQLSVL.

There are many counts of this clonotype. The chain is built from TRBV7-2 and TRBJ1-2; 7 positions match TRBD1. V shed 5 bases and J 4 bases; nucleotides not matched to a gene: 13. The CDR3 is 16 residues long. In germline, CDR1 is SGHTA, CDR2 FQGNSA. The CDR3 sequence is CASSPTSGTVSYGYTF. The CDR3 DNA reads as TGTGCCAGCAGCCCAACTAGCGGGACAGTTAGCTATGGCTACACCTTC.

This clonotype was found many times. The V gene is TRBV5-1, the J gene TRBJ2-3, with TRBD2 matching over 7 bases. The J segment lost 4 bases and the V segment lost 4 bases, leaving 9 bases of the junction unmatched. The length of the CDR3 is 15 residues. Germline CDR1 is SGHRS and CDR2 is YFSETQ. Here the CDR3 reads CASSIGGGLADTQYF. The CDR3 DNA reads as TGCGCCAGCAGCATCGGCGGGGGACTCGCAGATACGCAGTATTTT.

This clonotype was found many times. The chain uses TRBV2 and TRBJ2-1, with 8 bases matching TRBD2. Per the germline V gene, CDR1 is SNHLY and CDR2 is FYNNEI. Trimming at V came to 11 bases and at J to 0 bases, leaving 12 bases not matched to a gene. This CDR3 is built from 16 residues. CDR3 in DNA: TGTGCCGCACCCCTGAGCAGCGGGGGCTCCTACAATGAGCAGTTCTTC. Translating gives CAAPLSSGGSYNEQFF.

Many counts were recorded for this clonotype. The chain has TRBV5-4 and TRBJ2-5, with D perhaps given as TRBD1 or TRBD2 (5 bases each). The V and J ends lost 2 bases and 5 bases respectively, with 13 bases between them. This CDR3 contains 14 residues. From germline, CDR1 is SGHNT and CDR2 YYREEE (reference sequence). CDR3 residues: CASSFGASWETQYF. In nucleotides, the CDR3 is TGTGCCAGCAGCTTTGGGGCTAGCTGGGAGACCCAGTACTTC. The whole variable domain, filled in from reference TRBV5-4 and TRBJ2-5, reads ETGVTQSPTHLIKTRGQQVTLRCSSQSGHNTVSWYQQALGQGPQFIFQYYREEENGRGNFPPRFSGLQFPNYSSELNVNALELDDSALYLCASSFGASWETQYFGPGTRLLVL.

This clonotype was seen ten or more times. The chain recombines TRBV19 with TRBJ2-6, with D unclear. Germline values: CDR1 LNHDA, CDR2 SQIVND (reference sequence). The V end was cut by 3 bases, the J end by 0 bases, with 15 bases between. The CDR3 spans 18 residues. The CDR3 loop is CASSINPGLRSGANVLTF. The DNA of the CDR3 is TGTGCCAGTAGTATCAATCCAGGCCTCCGCTCTGGGGCCAACGTCCTGACTTTC.

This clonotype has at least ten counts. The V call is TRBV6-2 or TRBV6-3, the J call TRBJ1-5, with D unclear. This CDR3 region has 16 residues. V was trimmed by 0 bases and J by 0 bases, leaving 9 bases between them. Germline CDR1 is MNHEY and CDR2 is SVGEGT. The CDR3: CASSYSKQYSNQPQHF. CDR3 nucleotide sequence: TGTGCCAGCAGTTACTCGAAACAGTATAGCAATCAGCCCCAGCATTTT.

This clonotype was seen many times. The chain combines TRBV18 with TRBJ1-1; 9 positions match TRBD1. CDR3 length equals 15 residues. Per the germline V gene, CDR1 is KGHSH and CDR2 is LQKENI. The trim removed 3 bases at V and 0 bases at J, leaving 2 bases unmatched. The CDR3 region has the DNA TGTGCCAGCTCACCGGGACAGGGCCTGAACACTGAAGCTTTCTTT. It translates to CASSPGQGLNTEAFF.

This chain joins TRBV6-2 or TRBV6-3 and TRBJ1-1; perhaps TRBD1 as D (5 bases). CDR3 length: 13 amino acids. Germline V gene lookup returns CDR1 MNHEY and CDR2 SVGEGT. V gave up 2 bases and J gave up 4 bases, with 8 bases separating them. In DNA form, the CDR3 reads TGTGCCAGCAGTTACCTCGGGGGCACTGAAGCTTTCTTT. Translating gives CASSYLGGTEAFF.

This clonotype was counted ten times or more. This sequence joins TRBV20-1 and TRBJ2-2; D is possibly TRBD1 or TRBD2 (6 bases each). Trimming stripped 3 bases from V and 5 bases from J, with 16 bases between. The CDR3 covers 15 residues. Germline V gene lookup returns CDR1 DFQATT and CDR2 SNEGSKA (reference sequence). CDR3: CSARIEGGRTGELFF. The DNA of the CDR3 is TGCAGTGCTAGGATCGAGGGGGGCCGTACCGGGGAGCTGTTTTTT.

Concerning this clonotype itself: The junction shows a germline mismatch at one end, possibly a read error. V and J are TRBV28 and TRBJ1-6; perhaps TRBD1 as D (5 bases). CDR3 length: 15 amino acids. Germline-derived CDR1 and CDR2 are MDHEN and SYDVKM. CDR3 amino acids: CASSSLGRTVSPLRF. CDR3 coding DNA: TGTGCCAGCAGTTCCCTGGGACGGACGGTTTCACCCCTCCGCTTT.

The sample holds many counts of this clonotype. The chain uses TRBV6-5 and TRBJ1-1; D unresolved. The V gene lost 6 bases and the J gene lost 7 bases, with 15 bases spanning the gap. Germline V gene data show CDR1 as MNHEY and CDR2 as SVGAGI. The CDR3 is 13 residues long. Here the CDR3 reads CASSQTIEGEAFF. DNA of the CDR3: TGTGCCAGCAGCCAGACCATAGAAGGTGAAGCTTTCTTT.

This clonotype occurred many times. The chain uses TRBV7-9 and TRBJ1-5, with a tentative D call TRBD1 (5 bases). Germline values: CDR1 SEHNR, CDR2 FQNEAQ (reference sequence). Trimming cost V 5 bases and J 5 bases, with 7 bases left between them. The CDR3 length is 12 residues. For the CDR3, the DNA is TGTGCCAGCAGCCCGGGGGATCAGCCCCAGCATTTT. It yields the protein CASSPGDQPQHF.

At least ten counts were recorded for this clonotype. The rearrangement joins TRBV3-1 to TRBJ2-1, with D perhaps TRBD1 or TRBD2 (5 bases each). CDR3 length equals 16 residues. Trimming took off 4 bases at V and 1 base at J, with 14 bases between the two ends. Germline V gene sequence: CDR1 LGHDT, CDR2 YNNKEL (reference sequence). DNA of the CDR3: TGTGCCAGCAGCCCAACCGGGACGGGGTCCTACAATGAGCAGTTCTTC. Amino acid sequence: CASSPTGTGSYNEQFF.

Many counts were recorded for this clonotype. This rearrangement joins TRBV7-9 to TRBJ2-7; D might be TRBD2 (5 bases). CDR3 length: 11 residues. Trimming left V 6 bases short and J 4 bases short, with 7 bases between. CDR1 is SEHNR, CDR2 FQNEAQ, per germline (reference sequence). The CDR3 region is CASSREYEQYF. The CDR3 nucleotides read TGTGCCAGCAGTCGGGAATACGAGCAGTACTTC.